This TCR beta chain was identified in a study of blood T cell repertoires in COVID-19. As for the study in general: Some COVID-19 samples were acute and others convalescent; all came from the United States, Italy and Spain. PBMCs, B-cell-depleted T cells, or T cells were the source of the cDNA or gDNA that made up the material.

A few counts support this clone. This CDR3 contains 13 residues. While infection was still active, Seattle patients were enrolled and then followed longitudinally. In the study's own analysis: Amplification with reference gene primers provided the estimates of nucleated cell counts. The assay was immunoSEQ multiplex PCR, and TCRdb's table has in-frame clones only and misses some. That table furnishes V, J and clone size, whereas the DNA furnished D and trimming. The sample records a few hundred thousand clones, roughly 84% being singletons. Material: peripheral blood. This TCR came from an elderly woman with COVID-19, enrolled during active disease. The V call is TRBV12-2, the J call TRBJ2-7; TRBD2, the table's D call, lacks a check against the DNA. TRBV12-2 is designated a pseudogene. CDR3 sequence: CASRLNDGGEQYV. CDR3 in DNA: TGTGCAAGTCGCTTAAACGACGGAGGCGAGCAGTACGTC.